The rows below give T cell receptor beta chains drawn from one sample of a study of blood T cell repertoires in COVID-19. Assay used: immunoSEQ multiplex PCR; TCRdb lists only in-frame clones, some missing. This repertoire shows about 200,000 clones, more than 70% found once; its top ten account for about 13%. Sample: peripheral blood. The source is a human donor in a cohort sampled during active COVID-19. Each CDR3 is given with its conserved first and last residue. D genes are given only for firm matches. Clone size is shown for a subset of rows, as once, few, many or a class of expanded clone.

NA TRBJ1-3 TRBV7-2 NA CASSLGQLDTIYF TGTGCCAGCAGCTTAGGGCAGTTGGACACCATATATTTT
NA TRBJ2-7 TRBV30 NA CAWSVLGAPEQYF TGTGCCTGGAGTGTCCTCGGAGCCCCCGAGCAGTACTTC
NA TRBJ2-7 TRBV7-8 NA CASSPGEEEQYF TGTGCCAGCAGCCCCGGGGAGGAAGAGCAGTACTTC
NA TRBJ1-1 TRBV28 NA CATLGQANTEAFF TGTGCCACCCTGGGCCAAGCGAACACTGAAGCTTTCTTT
TRBD1 TRBJ2-1 TRBV28 NA CASSTGPLDNEQFF TGTGCCAGCTCGACAGGGCCTTTAGACAATGAGCAGTTCTTC
NA TRBJ2-1 TRBV19 NA CASSPRVRRPYNEQFF TGTGCCAGTAGTCCCCGGGTGCGGAGACCCTACAATGAGCAGTTCTTC
NA TRBJ1-1 TRBV7-2 few CASSLQVAFF TGTGCCAGCAGCTTACAGGTAGCTTTCTTT
NA TRBJ2-7 TRBV6-6 once CASSTSTKGDEQYF TGTGCCAGCTCCACATCGACAAAAGGGGACGAGCAGTACTTC
NA TRBJ2-2 TRBV5-1 NA CASSLGRTGELFF TGCGCCAGCAGCTTGGGCCGGACCGGGGAGCTGTTTTTT
TRBD2 TRBJ2-1 TRBV29-1 NA CSVPVGSQGGEQFF TGCAGCGTTCCGGTGGGGTCTCAGGGAGGGGAGCAGTTCTTC
NA TRBJ1-2 TRBV19 NA CASSMPAIAGGYTF TGTGCCAGTAGTATGCCCGCCATTGCAGGAGGCTACACCTTC
TRBD1 TRBJ1-4 TRBV6-5 NA CASSYGQGTNEKLFF TGTGCCAGCAGTTACGGACAGGGAACTAATGAAAAACTGTTTTTT
TRBD1 TRBJ1-2 TRBV4-3 NA CASSQDRTGGGYTF TGCGCCAGCAGCCAAGATCGGACAGGAGGAGGCTACACCTTC
NA TRBJ1-2 TRBV3-1/TRBV3-2 few CASSQESGRGGYTF TGTGCCAGCAGCCAAGAGAGCGGCAGGGGTGGCTACACCTTC
TRBD1 TRBJ2-2 TRBV10-3 NA CAISEMTGANTGELFF TGTGCCATCAGCGAAATGACAGGGGCCAACACCGGGGAGCTGTTTTTT